This T cell receptor (beta chain) was sequenced during a study of regulatory T cells in long-lasting Graves disease. Study details: Duration of antithyroid drug therapy among newly diagnosed Graves' patients was under 3 months.

There are 13 residues in the CDR3. CDR1 is GTSNPN and CDR2 is SVGIG in the germline V gene (reference sequence). V was shortened by 1 base and J by 5 bases, with 10 bases between the two germline ends. Noted time point: newly diagnosed GD, antithyroid drugs for less than 3 months. The TCR library used RNA extracted from PBMCs. The peripheral blood volume drawn was 7.5 to 10 milliliters, and it was collected into EDTA tubes. The authors built TCR beta libraries using iRepertoire HTBI primers and Arm-PCR of CDR3 regions. MiXCR, applied by TCRdb to the multiplex PCR reads, yields one record per CDR3 protein. The sample lists 550,000 to 600,000 distinct CDR3 sequences, about 16% occurring once. Separately, the same data were catalogued under a study of T cells in Graves' hyperthyroidism and ophthalmopathy.

This clonotype originated in a man aged 18 to 29 with Graves disease. The rearrangement links TRBV30 to TRBJ2-3; D may be TRBD2 (5 bases). The sequences come from peripheral blood mononuclear cells (PBMCs), collected at new diagnosis, from a patient treated with antithyroid drugs. As DNA, the CDR3 is TGTGCCTGGAGTGGAGGGAGTGAAGATACGCAGTATTTT. This codes for CAWSGGSEDTQYF.